One sample yielded the 19 T cell receptor beta chains listed below, sequenced in a study of OX40 agonist ivuxolimab in advanced cancers. Profiled with immunoSEQ multiplex PCR; TCRdb holds only in-frame clones, not every one. The profile shows around 110,000 clones, under 95% of them singletons. Sequencing was performed on CD4+ or CD8+ T cells sorted from blood, taken in a trial of the OX40 agonist ivuxolimab. These receptors were taken from an adult with an advanced solid tumor such as melanoma, head and neck, liver or kidney cancer.

Comments on this clone: The junction and the germline gene differ at one end; a read error may be behind it. The CDR3: CASSMGLVGPGVNVLTF. CDR3 DNA sequence: TGTGCCAGTAGTATGGGGCTCGTGGGGCCTGGGGTCAACGTCCTGACTTTC. The J gene is TRBJ2-6, the V gene TRBV19, with D perhaps matching TRBD1 (5 bases). Germline V CDR1 and CDR2: LNHDA, SQIVND (reference sequence). CDR3 length: 17 residues. Looking up the rest from reference TRBV19 and TRBJ2-6 gives the full variable domain: DGGITQSPKYLFRKEGQNVTLSCEQNLNHDAMYWYRQDPGQGLRLIYYSQIVNDFQKGDIAEGYSVSREKKESFPLTVTSAQKNPTAFYLCASSMGLVGPGVNVLTFGAGSRLTVL.

The CDR3 DNA is TGTGCCAGCTCACCCCTAGATGGGACAGGGGCCTCGGGGGAGCAGTACTTC. Amino acids: CASSPLDGTGASGEQYF. The chain joins TRBV18 to TRBJ2-7; 10 positions agree with TRBD1. Trimming at V came to 3 bases and at J to 7 bases, leaving 15 bases not matched to a gene. This CDR3 comprises 17 residues. In germline, CDR1 is KGHSH, CDR2 LQKENI. The variable domain in full, completed from reference TRBV18 and TRBJ2-7, reads NAGVMQNPRHLVRRRGQEARLRCSPMKGHSHVYWYRQLPEEGLKFMVYLQKENIIDESGMPKERFSAEFPKEGPSILRIQQVVRGDSAAYFCASSPLDGTGASGEQYFGPGTRLTVT.

The chain links TRBV5-4 to TRBJ2-3; D gene ambiguous. V lost 0 bases and J lost 2, with 10 bases in between. Looked up from germline, CDR1 is SGHNT and CDR2 is YYREEE (reference sequence). CDR3 length: 15 residues. CDR3 protein: CASSLDQRYTDTQYF. DNA for the CDR3: TGTGCCAGCAGCTTGGACCAAAGATACACAGATACGCAGTATTTT.

CDR3 region: CATSGVAIGTAAYEQYF. The CDR3 bases are TGTGCCACCAGCGGAGTAGCTATCGGGACCGCGGCATACGAGCAGTACTTC. The rearrangement joins TRBV15 to TRBJ2-7; either TRBD1 or TRBD2 may supply D (5 bases each). The CDR3 length is 17 residues. Germline V gives CDR1 LNHNV, CDR2 YYDKDF (reference sequence). V gave up 5 bases and J gave up 4 bases, with 24 bases separating them.

The CDR3 coding sequence is TGTGCCAGCAGTTCATTAGCGGGGCCTACCTACGAGCAGTACTTC. This encodes CASSSLAGPTYEQYF. The gene calls are TRBV27 and TRBJ2-7, with TRBD2 matching over 8 bases. The germline CDR1 and CDR2 sequences are MNHEY and SMNVEV (reference sequence). The CDR3 consists of 15 residues. V shed 4 bases and J 2 bases; nucleotides not matched to a gene: 7.

This chain connects TRBV9 to TRBJ2-3, with D possibly matching TRBD2 (6 bases). The germline CDR1 and CDR2 sequences are SGDLS and YYNGEE. This CDR3 is built from 13 residues. Trimming removed 0 bases from V and 4 bases from J, with 6 bases in between. As DNA, the CDR3 is TGTGCCAGCAGCGTAGCGGGGGCAGATACGCAGTATTTT. Amino acid sequence: CASSVAGADTQYF. Using reference TRBV9 and TRBJ2-3 for the parts outside the CDR3, the full variable domain is DSGVTQTPKHLITATGQRVTLRCSPRSGDLSVYWYQQSLDQGLQFLIQYYNGEERAKGNILERFSAQQFPDLHSELNLSSLELGDSALYFCASSVAGADTQYFGPGTRLTVL.

The chain employs TRBV4-2 and TRBJ1-2; TRBD1 aligns across 7 bases. The CDR3 covers 14 residues. Germline values: CDR1 LGHNA, CDR2 YNFKEQ. The ends lost 1 base at V and 9 bases at J; junction bases unmatched: 8. CDR3 loop: CASSQGEGADRYTF. CDR3 nucleotides: TGTGCCAGCAGCCAAGGGGAGGGGGCGGATCGCTACACCTTC.

In its sample, this clone was seen once. This chain joins TRBV11-2 and TRBJ2-3; 12 bases line up with TRBD2. Germline CDR1 reads SGHAT; CDR2 reads FQNNGV. The CDR3 contains 17 residues. Unmatched junction bases numbered 5, after V lost 3 bases and J lost 1 base. The CDR3 loop is CASSFRLAGEGTDTQYF. The CDR3 DNA reads TGTGCCAGCAGCTTCAGACTAGCGGGAGAAGGCACAGATACGCAGTATTTT.

This sequence joins TRBV28 and TRBJ2-3, with D possibly TRBD1 on 5 matching bases. The germline V and J ends were trimmed by 4 bases and 7 bases, with 12 bases remaining between them. The CDR3 runs 13 residues. Per germline, CDR1 MDHEN and CDR2 SYDVKM. The CDR3 here is CASSSPDTNTQYF. CDR3 DNA sequence: TGTGCCAGCAGTTCCCCGGACACCAATACGCAGTATTTT.

The V call is TRBV7-2, the J call TRBJ2-3, with D perhaps being TRBD1 or TRBD2 (5 bases each). The CDR3 covers 17 residues. CDR1 and CDR2 from the germline V gene are SGHTA and FQGNSA. Trimming cost V 4 bases and J 2 bases, with 19 bases left between them. The CDR3 protein is CASSYPGRRILTDTQYF. The CDR3 DNA follows: TGTGCCAGCAGCTATCCGGGACGGAGGATTCTCACAGATACGCAGTATTTT. The entire variable domain, with the rest obtained from reference TRBV7-2 and TRBJ2-3, is as follows: GAGVSQSPSNKVTEKGKDVELRCDPISGHTALYWYRQSLGQGLEFLIYFQGNSAPDKSGLPSDRFSAERTGGSVSTLTIQRTQQEDSAVYLCASSYPGRRILTDTQYFGPGTRLTVL.

The gene calls are TRBV7-2 and TRBJ1-1, with 7 bases fitting TRBD1. The junction had 1 base not matched to a gene; V was cut back by 1 base and J by 2 bases. The germline gives CDR1 SGHTA, CDR2 FQGNSA. There are 14 residues in the CDR3. The CDR3 bases are TGTGCCAGCAGCTTAGGACAGGGCAACACTGAAGCTTTCTTT. It specifies CASSLGQGNTEAFF.

The rearrangement joins TRBV4-1 to TRBJ1-2; D ambiguous. V was cut by 3 bases and J by 8 bases, with 13 bases left in between. Germline V lookup: CDR1 MGHRA, CDR2 YSYEKL. This CDR3 has 13 amino acids. This CDR3 reads CASSQASPSGYTF. CDR3 DNA: TGCGCCAGCAGCCAGGCGTCCCCCTCGGGCTACACCTTC.

The chain links TRBV6-6 to TRBJ2-1, with D unresolved. This CDR3 contains 15 residues. V was cut by 0 bases and J by 0 bases, with 6 bases left in between. Germline V gene data show CDR1 as MNHNY and CDR2 as SVGAGI (reference sequence). DNA of the CDR3: TGTGCCAGCAGTTACTCGCAGAGCTCCTACAATGAGCAGTTCTTC. It translates to CASSYSQSSYNEQFF.

In its sample, this clone was seen once. The chain links TRBV19 to TRBJ1-4, with 7 bases aligning to TRBD1. The junction had 19 bases not matched to a gene; V was cut back by 6 bases and J by 0 bases. CDR1 is LNHDA, CDR2 SQIVND, per germline (reference sequence). This CDR3 comprises 20 residues. The CDR3 here is CASSLPEGTGEFATNEKLFF. The CDR3 DNA follows: TGTGCCAGTAGCCTACCGGAGGGCACAGGGGAGTTTGCAACTAATGAAAAACTGTTTTTT.

This clone turned up a few times. The rearrangement uses TRBV2 and TRBJ2-3; D is possibly TRBD1 (6 bases). Germline assignment: CDR1 SNHLY and CDR2 FYNNEI. The CDR3 has 15 amino acids. With 9 bases removed from V and 2 bases from J, the gap between germline ends came to 18 bases. CDR3 sequence (DNA): TGTGCCAGGCAAGCAACAGGGTACTACACAGATACGCAGTATTTT. The encoded protein is CARQATGYYTDTQYF.

This clone was detected only a few times. This chain connects TRBV28 to TRBJ1-2; TRBD1 agrees at 8 bases. Looked up from germline, CDR1 is MDHEN and CDR2 is SYDVKM. J was trimmed by 4 bases and V by 7 bases; bases with no gene match: 5. The CDR3 totals 13 residues. Here the CDR3 reads CASTGQGVYGYTF. CDR3 nucleotides: TGTGCCAGCACCGGACAGGGAGTCTATGGCTACACCTTC.

V usage is TRBV4-1 and J usage is TRBJ2-6; TRBD1 matches 8 bases. The CDR3 extends over 18 amino acids. Looked up from germline, CDR1 is MGHRA and CDR2 is YSYEKL. The J segment lost 0 bases and the V segment lost 2 bases, leaving 6 bases of the junction unmatched. The CDR3 loop reads CASSQFWTGSSGANVLTF. CDR3 in DNA: TGCGCCAGCAGCCAATTCTGGACAGGGAGCTCTGGGGCCAACGTCCTGACTTTC.

The chain's CDR3 is CSVEGQGNQPQHF. The DNA for the CDR3 is TGCAGCGTTGAGGGACAGGGCAATCAGCCCCAGCATTTT. V gene TRBV29-1 combines with J gene TRBJ1-5; TRBD1 matches at 8 bases. V was pared by 3 bases and J by 2 bases, with 0 bases of the junction left unmatched. The CDR3 is made up of 13 amino acids. Germline values: CDR1 SQVTM, CDR2 ANQGSEA.

This sequence joins TRBV28 and TRBJ1-3; the D gene is possibly TRBD1 (5 bases). This CDR3 is 18 amino acids long. The germline CDR1 and CDR2 sequences are MDHEN and SYDVKM. Between the trimmed V and J ends, which lost 2 bases and 0 bases, there was a span of 17 bases. CDR3 DNA: TGTGCCAGCAGTTTAAGGACGGCTGGGGCCCTCTCTGGAAACACCATATATTTT. This sequence encodes CASSLRTAGALSGNTIYF.